A single sample gave rise to the 23 T cell receptor beta chains below, sequenced in a study of blood T cell repertoires in COVID-19. Assay used: immunoSEQ multiplex PCR; TCRdb lists only in-frame clones, some missing. The sample shows 52,000 or so clones, more than 70% of them seen only once. Sequencing used peripheral blood. Source of these receptors: a man aged 55 to 70 with active COVID-19.

This clone appeared a single time. The CDR3 reads CASSQYGLAVEETQYF. In nucleotides, the CDR3 is TGTGCCAGCAGCCAATACGGACTAGCGGTCGAAGAGACCCAGTACTTC. The chain carries TRBV7-3 and TRBJ2-5, with 10 bases identical to TRBD2. There are 16 residues in the CDR3. Germline values: CDR1 SGHTA, CDR2 FQGTGA. The V gene end was trimmed by 5 bases and the J gene end by 3 bases; junction bases not matched to a gene: 9. Based on the CDR3 plus reference TRBV7-3 and TRBJ2-5, the full variable domain is GAGVSQTPSNKVTEKGKYVELRCDPISGHTALYWYRQSLGQGPEFLIYFQGTGAADDSGLPNDRFFAVRPEGSVSTLKIQRTERGDSAVYLCASSQYGLAVEETQYFGPGTRLLVL.

V is TRBV2 and J is TRBJ2-5; 11 nucleotides line up with TRBD1. Germline CDR1 reads SNHLY; CDR2 reads FYNNEI. The V segment lost 7 bases and the J segment 5 bases; nucleotides outside the gene matches: 9. The CDR3 runs to 15 residues. CDR3 loop: CASTPSGQGGETQYF. The CDR3 DNA sequence: TGTGCCAGCACCCCGTCGGGACAGGGGGGGGAGACCCAGTACTTC.

This clone was seen once. The chain carries TRBV6-4 and TRBJ2-1, with D possibly TRBD1 on 5 matching bases. Germline V gene data show CDR1 as MRHNA and CDR2 as SNTAGT. The CDR3 spans 15 residues. Trimming removed 3 bases at V and 3 bases at J, with 12 bases between. As DNA, the CDR3 is TGTGCCAGCAGTGATGCCAGGGAAGGCTACAATGAGCAGTTCTTC. As protein: CASSDAREGYNEQFF.

The CDR3 DNA sequence: TGTGCCAGCAGCTTTGGGACAGGCTCCTACGAGCAGTACTTC. Its translation is CASSFGTGSYEQYF. V is TRBV5-6 and J is TRBJ2-7; 8 nucleotides agree with TRBD1. Germline V CDR1 and CDR2: SGHDT, YYEEEE. The CDR3 is 14 amino acids. The V segment lost 2 bases and the J segment 0 bases; nucleotides outside the gene matches: 1.

The V gene is TRBV11-2, the J gene TRBJ2-1, with TRBD2 matching over 11 bases. The V gene end was trimmed by 4 bases and the J gene end by 8 bases; junction bases not matched to a gene: 7. The germline V gene has CDR1 SGHAT and CDR2 FQNNGV. This CDR3 is 15 amino acids long. The CDR3 DNA is TGTGCCAGCAGCTATAGCGGGAGGGCCGGGGATGAGCAGTTCTTC. Protein: CASSYSGRAGDEQFF. Drawing the rest from reference TRBV11-2 and TRBJ2-1, the complete variable domain is EAGVAQSPRYKIIEKRQSVAFWCNPISGHATLYWYQQILGQGPKLLIQFQNNGVVDDSQLPKDRFSAERLKGVDSTLKIQPAKLEDSAVYLCASSYSGRAGDEQFFGPGTRLTVL.

The count of this clone is one. V usage is TRBV27 and J usage is TRBJ1-6, with D unresolved. Trimming pared 4 bases from V and 7 bases from J, leaving 8 bases between. CDR3 size: 13 residues. Germline V lookup: CDR1 MNHEY, CDR2 SMNVEV (reference sequence). The CDR3 reads CASSSPQNSPLHF. The CDR3 nucleotides are TGTGCCAGCAGTTCACCACAGAATTCACCCCTCCACTTT.

The chain links TRBV6-5 to TRBJ2-7, with D possibly matching TRBD1 (5 bases). Per the germline V gene, CDR1 is MNHEY and CDR2 is SVGAGI. The CDR3 loop spans 14 amino acids. V was pared by 0 bases and J by 1 base, with 7 bases between. DNA for the CDR3: TGTGCCAGCAGTTACTCAGACAGATCCTACGAGCAGTACTTC. It yields the protein CASSYSDRSYEQYF.

The rearrangement joins TRBV12-3 or TRBV12-4 to TRBJ2-7, with D perhaps TRBD2 (6 bases). With 8 bases removed from V and 3 bases from J, the gap between germline ends came to 14 bases. This CDR3 has 13 amino acids. The CDR3 DNA is TGTGCCAGCGGGCCGGCGGGAAACTACGAGCAGTACTTC. Residues: CASGPAGNYEQYF.

DNA of the CDR3: TGTGCCAGCAGTTTAGACAGGGGTAGCAATCAGCCCCAGCATTTT. Translation: CASSLDRGSNQPQHF. The gene calls are TRBV27 and TRBJ1-5; 8 bases fit TRBD1. Looked up from germline, CDR1 is MNHEY and CDR2 is SMNVEV (reference sequence). The CDR3 loop spans 15 amino acids. The V gene end was trimmed by 2 bases and the J gene end by 0 bases; junction bases not matched to a gene: 0.

V usage is TRBV4-1 and J usage is TRBJ1-2; 8 nucleotides line up with TRBD1. Unmatched junction bases numbered 4, after V lost 4 bases and J lost 3 bases. Germline V gene lookup returns CDR1 MGHRA and CDR2 YSYEKL. The CDR3 contains 14 residues. DNA of the CDR3: TGCGCCAGCAGCCCGACAGGGGTGCACTATGGCTACACCTTC. Amino acid sequence: CASSPTGVHYGYTF.

The chain is built from TRBV6-5 and TRBJ2-2; 7 bases agree with TRBD2. V gave up 4 bases and J gave up 6 bases; unmatched junction bases: 8. Germline values: CDR1 MNHEY, CDR2 SVGAGI. There are 15 residues in the CDR3. In DNA, the CDR3 is TGTGCCAGCAGTTGGGGGACGCGGGAGTCCGGGGAGCTGTTTTTT. This codes for CASSWGTRESGELFF.

CDR3 residues: CATRLAGGLDEQFF. As DNA, the CDR3 is TGCGCCACCCGACTAGCGGGAGGGTTGGATGAGCAGTTCTTC. The chain recombines TRBV5-1 with TRBJ2-1; 14 nucleotides match TRBD2. J lost 8 bases, V lost 9 bases, and 7 bases had no gene match. The CDR3 contains 14 residues. Per the germline V gene, CDR1 is SGHRS and CDR2 is YFSETQ.

V and J are TRBV11-2 and TRBJ2-7, with 14 positions matching TRBD2. Unmatched junction bases numbered 7, after V lost 4 bases and J lost 5 bases. CDR3 length: 16 amino acids. Germline lookup yields CDR1 SGHAT and CDR2 FQNNGV. The chain's CDR3 is CASSSGLAGAGNEQYF. Written as DNA, the CDR3 is TGTGCCAGCAGCTCGGGACTAGCGGGAGCCGGAAACGAGCAGTACTTC. Drawing the rest from reference TRBV11-2 and TRBJ2-7, the complete variable domain is EAGVAQSPRYKIIEKRQSVAFWCNPISGHATLYWYQQILGQGPKLLIQFQNNGVVDDSQLPKDRFSAERLKGVDSTLKIQPAKLEDSAVYLCASSSGLAGAGNEQYFGPGTRLTVT.

The chain recombines TRBV2 with TRBJ2-2; 8 bases fit TRBD2. The CDR3 is made up of 15 amino acids. The germline V gene encodes CDR1 SNHLY and CDR2 FYNNEI. V lost 5 bases to trimming and J lost 2 bases; unmatched junction nucleotides: 4. CDR3 region: CASSRAGGNTGELFF. The CDR3 coding sequence is TGTGCCAGCAGTCGGGCGGGAGGAAACACCGGGGAGCTGTTTTTT.

V gene TRBV11-2 combines with J gene TRBJ2-2; 10 positions match TRBD2. This CDR3 contains 14 residues. V shed 5 bases, J shed 5 bases, and the junction held 2 bases outside the gene matches. Germline V gene sequence: CDR1 SGHAT, CDR2 FQNNGV. The CDR3 loop is CASSRTSGTGELFF. The DNA for the CDR3 is TGTGCCAGCAGCCGGACTAGCGGTACCGGGGAGCTGTTTTTT.

The genes are TRBV19 and TRBJ2-7, with TRBD2 matching 16 bases. Per germline, CDR1 LNHDA and CDR2 SQIVND (reference sequence). There are 17 residues in the CDR3. V gave up 5 bases and J gave up 1 base; unmatched junction bases: 5. CDR3 sequence (DNA): TGTGCCAGTAGTCGGGGACTAGCGGGAGGGCGATCCTACGAGCAGTACTTC. Protein sequence: CASSRGLAGGRSYEQYF.

J is TRBJ2-1 and V is TRBV5-6; the D gene is possibly TRBD2 (5 bases). V lost 0 bases, J lost 6 bases, and 10 bases lay in between. CDR3 length: 14 amino acids. Looked up from germline, CDR1 is SGHDT and CDR2 is YYEEEE. CDR3 in amino acids: CASSLVLAPNEQFF. As DNA, the CDR3 is TGTGCCAGCAGCTTGGTGCTAGCTCCCAATGAGCAGTTCTTC.

The chain joins TRBV18 to TRBJ1-1; 9 nucleotides line up with TRBD1. V was clipped by 2 bases and J by 5 bases; unmatched bases: 3. Looked up from germline, CDR1 is KGHSH and CDR2 is LQKENI. The CDR3 loop spans 14 amino acids. The CDR3 here is CASSPGTGRTEAFF. The CDR3, as DNA: TGTGCCAGCTCACCAGGGACAGGGCGGACTGAAGCTTTCTTT.

This chain uses TRBV5-1 with TRBJ2-5; maybe TRBD1 (5 bases). Trimming removed 2 bases at V and 5 bases at J, with 13 bases between. This CDR3 region has 14 residues. CDR1 and CDR2 (germline): SGHRS, YFSETQ. The CDR3 DNA sequence: TGCGCCAGCAGCTTAGGGGAAGTACAGGAGACCCAGTACTTC. Translated: CASSLGEVQETQYF.

The J gene is TRBJ1-1, the V gene TRBV5-1; 7 bases fit TRBD1. Losses at the gene ends were 3 bases for V and 0 bases for J; bases not matched to a gene: 8. The CDR3 length is 16 residues. Germline-derived CDR1 and CDR2 are SGHRS and YFSETQ. In DNA form, the CDR3 reads TGCGCCAGCAGCTCACTCCCCGGACAGGTGAACACTGAAGCTTTCTTT. As protein: CASSSLPGQVNTEAFF.

The rearrangement uses TRBV11-2 and TRBJ2-7, with D maybe TRBD2 (5 bases). V gave up 5 bases and J gave up 6 bases, with 17 bases separating them. Germline loops: CDR1 SGHAT, CDR2 FQNNGV. The CDR3 is 14 residues long. This CDR3 is CASSVRGSTSEQYF. CDR3 in DNA: TGTGCCAGCAGCGTCCGGGGTTCCACCAGCGAGCAGTACTTC.

This chain links TRBV5-1 with TRBJ2-7; TRBD2 matches 12 bases. The CDR3 has 17 residues. The V and J ends lost 6 bases and 0 bases, in that order; junction bases with no gene match: 10. Per germline, CDR1 SGHRS and CDR2 YFSETQ. The CDR3 region has the DNA TGCGCCAGCACCTCCGGGACTAGCGGGCTAAGCTCCTACGAGCAGTACTTC. Translating it yields CASTSGTSGLSSYEQYF.

J is TRBJ1-1 and V is TRBV19; 8 bases match TRBD1. This CDR3 is 17 amino acids long. Germline V gene data show CDR1 as LNHDA and CDR2 as SQIVND (reference sequence). V shed 5 bases and J 0 bases; nucleotides not matched to a gene: 11. The CDR3 region has the DNA TGTGCCAGTAGTCAGGACAGGGTTAGGATATTGAACACTGAAGCTTTCTTT. Encoded protein: CASSQDRVRILNTEAFF.